This T cell receptor (beta chain) was sequenced during a study of blood T cells in healthy people across ages. This clonotype appeared many times. Researchers collected about 9.1 milliliters of peripheral blood from every single donor. A second PCR, run for 7 to 11 cycles, used a sample-barcoded 5' primer plus a J-beta primer mix. Each of the cDNA molecules was tagged by a template-switch adaptor with 12 random nucleotides. TCRdb redid the calling of the 5' RACE reads with MiXCR, one entry per CDR3 protein. The data show 1.5 million to 2 million distinct CDR3 sequences, 35% to 50% seen once. Source material: blood. This sequence originates from a human donor in good health.

The CDR3 loop is CSVTPPDSIREQYF. CDR3 nucleotides: TGCAGCGTTACCCCTCCGGACTCAATTCGCGAGCAGTACTTC. The genes are TRBV29-1 and TRBJ2-7, with D tentatively TRBD2 (5 bases). The germline gives CDR1 SQVTM, CDR2 ANQGSEA. The CDR3 loop spans 14 amino acids. Deletions cut 5 bases from V and 6 bases from J, with 20 bases between.